This T cell receptor beta chain was observed in a study of T cell changes during pregnancy in multiple sclerosis. This clone was found a few times. Germline V gives CDR1 SGHVS, CDR2 FNYEAQ. The CDR3 covers 14 residues. Trimming took 1 base from V and 5 from J, leaving 9 bases between them. Using immunoSEQ multiplex PCR, the repertoire was profiled, and TCRdb retains in-frame clones only, with some absent. Here the sample spans fewer than 30,000 clones, about 88% being singletons. V and J are TRBV7-6 and TRBJ2-1, with D possibly matching TRBD1 (5 bases). Sequencing was performed on CD8+ T cells from peripheral blood mononuclear cells, taken in the second trimester of pregnancy. This TCR came from a female donor with multiple sclerosis, enrolled in a pregnancy study. CDR3 DNA: TGTGCCAGCAGCTTAGAGTCGGACAACAATGAGCAGTTCTTC. This codes for CASSLESDNNEQFF. Using reference TRBV7-6 and TRBJ2-1 for the parts outside the CDR3, the full variable domain is GAGVSQSPRYKVTKRGQDVALRCDPISGHVSLYWYRQALGQGPEFLTYFNYEAQQDKSGLPNDRFSAERPEGSISTLTIQRTEQRDSAMYRCASSLESDNNEQFFGPGTRLTVL.